These T cell receptor beta chains were read from a single sample in a study of regulatory T cells in long-lasting Graves disease. TCRdb called the multiplex PCR reads again in MiXCR, with one record for every CDR3 protein. The table records 500,000 to 700,000 distinct CDR3 sequences, around 32% of them present only once. This material consisted of peripheral blood mononuclear cells (PBMCs), taken when the disease was refractory, from a patient treated with antithyroid drugs. These receptors were collected from a female donor with Graves disease. CDR3s include the opening cysteine and the closing phenylalanine or tryptophan. A D gene is named only where the DNA matches it firmly. Rows may omit the clone size; those that give it use once, few, many or a size class.

V	D	size	J	DNA	CDR3
TRBV9	.	few	TRBJ1-4	TGTGCCAGCAGCGTACAGGGGTCTTTAACTGAAGGACTGTTTTTT	CASSVQGSLTEGLFF
TRBV29-1	.	few	TRBJ1-4	TGCAGCGTTGAGGTGGCCCAAAAACTGTTTTTT	CSVEVAQKLFF
TRBV3-1	.	.	TRBJ1-5	TGTGCCAGCAGCCAAGGACCGGGAGCAAATCAGCCCCAGCATTTT	CASSQGPGANQPQHF
TRBV6-1	.	many	TRBJ2-5	TGTGCCAGCAGGCTAACTTGGGAAGAGATCGGGGAGACCCAGTACTTC	CASRLTWEEIGETQYF
TRBV5-1	.	.	TRBJ1-6	TGCGCCAGCAGCAACACCGGGAAACCGAATTCACCCCTCCACTTT	CASSNTGKPNSPLHF
TRBV28	.	many	TRBJ1-1	TGTGCCAGCAGCTCGACAGGTTCCCACACTGAAGCTTTCTTT	CASSSTGSHTEAFF
TRBV12-3/TRBV12-4	.	few	TRBJ1-1	TGTGCCAGCAGTTACTCGGGTTTGAAGAACACTGAAGCTTTCTTT	CASSYSGLKNTEAFF
TRBV12-3/TRBV12-4	TRBD2	.	TRBJ2-1	TGTGCCAGCAGTTTAGGGGGCCTAGCGGGAGCCCACTACAATGAGCAGTTCTTC	CASSLGGLAGAHYNEQFF
TRBV11-2	TRBD2	.	TRBJ2-5	TGTGCCAGCAGCTTAGACGGGAGGGGTAAGACCCAGTACTTC	CASSLDGRGKTQYF
TRBV19	.	.	TRBJ1-1	TGTGCCAGTAGTAAAGGCGAGACCCGGGATACTGAAGCTTTCTTT	CASSKGETRDTEAFF
TRBV19	TRBD1	few	TRBJ2-7	TGTGCCAGTAGTGCCAGGACAGGGGGCCCCTACGAGCAGTACTTC	CASSARTGGPYEQYF
TRBV12-3/TRBV12-4	.	.	TRBJ1-2	TGTGCCAGCAGTTTCACAGAGCATGGCTACACCTTC	CASSFTEHGYTF
TRBV6-9	.	.	TRBJ1-5	TGTGCCAGCAGTTATGGGTGGGGAAATCAGCCCCAGCATTTT	CASSYGWGNQPQHF
TRBV7-9	TRBD2	few	TRBJ2-7	TGTGCCAGCAGACCTCCTCACAAAAGCGGGAGGGCCTACGAGCAGTACTTC	CASRPPHKSGRAYEQYF
TRBV30	TRBD1	.	TRBJ1-2	TGTGCCTGGGACAGGGTCTATGGCTACACCTTC	CAWDRVYGYTF
TRBV30	.	few	TRBJ2-4	TGTGCCTGGAGCGTACGGGCCCGGAAAAACATTCAGTACTTC	CAWSVRARKNIQYF
TRBV6-1	.	.	TRBJ2-5	TGTGCCAGCATTGGGAAAGCCCGGACCCAGTACTTC	CASIGKARTQYF
TRBV7-8	TRBD1	.	TRBJ1-6	TGTGCCAGCAGCTTAGGGGACAGGGGAATCATGAGCTCCTATAATTCACCCCTCCACTTT	CASSLGDRGIMSSYNSPLHF
TRBV5-6	TRBD1	few	TRBJ2-5	TGTGCCAGCAGCTTGCCGGGACAGGGGTTAGAAGAGACCCAGTACTTC	CASSLPGQGLEETQYF
TRBV18	.	few	TRBJ2-3	TGTGCCAGCTCACGGCCCGGCACAGATACGCAGTATTTT	CASSRPGTDTQYF
TRBV5-1	TRBD1	.	TRBJ2-2	TGCGCCAGCAGTTCCTGGACAGGGGAAATTAAGCCCGGGGAGCTGTTTTTT	CASSSWTGEIKPGELFF
TRBV3-1	.	few	TRBJ1-1	TGTGCCAGCAGCCATTCTCACGGGACACCTGAAGCTTTCTTT	CASSHSHGTPEAFF
TRBV10-3	.	.	TRBJ1-4	TGTGCCAGCAGTTACTCCCCCCGGGGACCGCAGAATGAAAAACTGTTTTTT	CASSYSPRGPQNEKLFF
TRBV29-1	.	.	TRBJ1-1	TGCAGCGTTGACGACGGGCACACTGAAGCTTTCTTT	CSVDDGHTEAFF
TRBV6-1	.	few	TRBJ2-7	TGTGCCAGCACGGATGGTACCGACGGCTACGAGCAGTACTTC	CASTDGTDGYEQYF
TRBV13	TRBD2	.	TRBJ2-7	TGTGCCAGCAGCTCCCGGGGTGGTAGCGGGAGCTACGAGCAATACTTC	CASSSRGGSGSYEQYF
TRBV7-2	.	once	TRBJ1-1	TGTGCCAGCAGCCGGGAGGGGGGGCCGGGGACTGAAGCTTTCTTT	CASSREGGPGTEAFF
TRBV2	.	many	TRBJ2-5	TGTGCCAGCACTGTCCTTGGGCTAGAGACCCAGTACTTC	CASTVLGLETQYF
TRBV2	.	many	TRBJ1-2	TGTGCCAGCAGTGAAGGATGGTCGATCTATGGCTACACCTTC	CASSEGWSIYGYTF
TRBV3-1	.	.	TRBJ1-5	TGTGCCAGCAGCCCCCAATTGGGCAGGGGACAGCCCCAGCATTTT	CASSPQLGRGQPQHF
TRBV7-2	.	.	TRBJ1-4	TGTGCCAGCAGCCTTGCGATGGGGGAAAAACTGTTTTTT	CASSLAMGEKLFF
TRBV5-1	.	few	TRBJ1-2	TGCGCCAGCAGCTTGGATGGAAGAGGGTTGAACTATGGCTACACCTTC	CASSLDGRGLNYGYTF
TRBV28	TRBD1	.	TRBJ1-5	TGTGCCAGCAGATGGGACAGAAGCAATCAGCCCCAGCATTTT	CASRWDRSNQPQHF
TRBV20-1	TRBD1	.	TRBJ1-2	TGCAGTGCCCGGACAGGGGTACATCACGGCTACACCTTC	CSARTGVHHGYTF
TRBV12-3/TRBV12-4	TRBD1	many	TRBJ2-4	TGTGCCAGCAGTTTGGACAGGGGGTTGGCCAAAAACATTCAGTACTTC	CASSLDRGLAKNIQYF
TRBV27	.	many	TRBJ1-2	TGTGCCAGCAGTGGACAGTCGTGGGGGCCTAACTATGGCTACACCTTC	CASSGQSWGPNYGYTF
TRBV5-1	.	.	TRBJ1-2	TGCGCCAGCAGCTTGGAAGGACAGCGCATCTATGGCTACACCTTC	CASSLEGQRIYGYTF
TRBV20-1	.	few	TRBJ2-7	TGCAGTGTCCCCGGACGGGAATCTAGCTCCTACGAGCAGTACTTC	CSVPGRESSSYEQYF
TRBV11-2	.	few	TRBJ1-5	TGTGCCAGCAGCTCTACAGGGAGTAGTCAGCCCCAGCATTTT	CASSSTGSSQPQHF
TRBV10-3	TRBD2	.	TRBJ2-5	TGTGCCATCAGTGGGGCTAGCGGGAGGGTCCAAGAGACCCAGTACTTC	CAISGASGRVQETQYF
TRBV5-4	.	.	TRBJ2-5	TGTGCCAGCAGCCCTCAGATACAAGAGACCCAGTACTTC	CASSPQIQETQYF
TRBV5-1	.	.	TRBJ1-2	TGCGCCAGCAGCTGGACCGAACCTGCTAACTATGGCTACACCTTC	CASSWTEPANYGYTF
TRBV10-3	TRBD1	.	TRBJ1-5	TGTGCCATCAGTGAGTCGAGGGGTGGGGCAGGGGGTGGCAATCAGCCCCAGCATTTT	CAISESRGGAGGGNQPQHF
TRBV27	TRBD1	.	TRBJ1-1	TGTGCCAGCATTCCATACAGGGGGCGCGCGGTGACTGAAGCTTTCTTT	CASIPYRGRAVTEAFF
TRBV28	.	.	TRBJ1-2	TGTGCCAGCAGTTACTCCGGGACTTCAGGTCCTTATGGCTACACCTTC	CASSYSGTSGPYGYTF
TRBV12-3/TRBV12-4	.	few	TRBJ1-5	TGTGCCAGCAGCGGGAACAGGCGATATCAGCCCCAGCATTTT	CASSGNRRYQPQHF
TRBV19	.	.	TRBJ2-7	TGTGCCAGTAGTATAGGGACCGGGGAAACCTACGAGCAGTACTTC	CASSIGTGETYEQYF
TRBV29-1	.	.	TRBJ1-1	TGCAGCGTTGCTAGGGCATCTGAAGCTTTCTTT	CSVARASEAFF
TRBV7-2	.	few	TRBJ1-1	TGTGCCAGCAGCCGATATCCGACAAGCAACACTGAAGCTTTCTTT	CASSRYPTSNTEAFF
TRBV28	.	many	TRBJ1-1	TGTGCCAGCAGTCGGGACATCAAGATGAACACTGAAGCTTTCTTT	CASSRDIKMNTEAFF
TRBV5-1	TRBD1	.	TRBJ1-4	TGCGCCAGCAGCTTGCGAGCAGGGGGCACCGCAAGAGTAAAACTGTTTTTT	CASSLRAGGTARVKLFF
TRBV29-1	.	once	TRBJ1-3	TGCAGCGTTGTTGCCCCTGCAGGGGTCGAAAACACCATATATTTT	CSVVAPAGVENTIYF
TRBV18	TRBD1	many	TRBJ1-1	TGTGCCAGCAACCCCCCGACAGGGAAGAACACTGAAGCTTTCTTT	CASNPPTGKNTEAFF
TRBV10-2	.	.	TRBJ1-2	TGCGCCAGTACTCTTGGGACCGAAAACTATGGCTACACCTTC	CASTLGTENYGYTF
TRBV12-3/TRBV12-4	.	many	TRBJ2-5	TGTGCCAGCAGCTTCGGTCGGCAAGAGACCCAGTACTTC	CASSFGRQETQYF
TRBV28	.	many	TRBJ2-5	TGTGCCAGCGTCAAATCGGGCTCCTTAACCCAGTACTTC	CASVKSGSLTQYF
TRBV7-2	TRBD1	.	TRBJ2-7	TGTGCCAGCAGCTCCGTTAGGTCGGACAGGAAAACCTACGAGCAGTACTTC	CASSSVRSDRKTYEQYF
TRBV29-1	TRBD1	few	TRBJ1-1	TGCAGCGTTGGGGGACAGGGGAGCACTGAAGCTTTCTTT	CSVGGQGSTEAFF